Listed below are T cell receptor beta chains from one sample, sequenced in a study of T-cell memory formation after mild COVID-19. TCRdb re-called the 5' RACE reads through MiXCR, storing one row per CDR3 protein. The table shows 300,000 to 400,000 distinct CDR3 sequences, with around 15% occurring only once. The sample was PBMCs or a T cell subset sorted from them (not recorded which). All receptors come from a man younger than 30 who had mild COVID-19 (a few samples of this study predate the infection). Cell type and time point are not known. CDR3s include the opening cysteine and the closing phenylalanine or tryptophan. The order of the fields is V gene, J gene, CDR3 protein.

>TRBV7-9|TRBJ1-2
CASSLRTSYTF
>TRBV28|TRBJ2-5
CASSVIQGAQTQYF
>TRBV6-5|TRBJ2-7
CASSPKWRDISYEQYF
>TRBV6-6|TRBJ1-5
CASSVQGGNQPQHF
>TRBV25-1|TRBJ2-2
CASGREHTGELFF
>TRBV7-9|TRBJ2-7
CASSSLTGIHEQYF
>TRBV5-1|TRBJ2-1
CASSGGGYNEQFF
>TRBV20-1|TRBJ2-1
CSARQYNEQFF
>TRBV18|TRBJ2-5
CASSLLGGALETQYF
>TRBV7-2|TRBJ1-6
CASSSGQGLGSPLHF
>TRBV5-1|TRBJ2-1
CASRPGGAEYNEQFF
>TRBV7-3|TRBJ1-2
CASSPKTGRGYTF
>TRBV5-1|TRBJ2-5
CASSLEGVPETQYF
>TRBV6-2/TRBV6-3|TRBJ1-4
CATQPGQPATNEKLFF
>TRBV9|TRBJ1-6
CASSVEVGSPLHF
>TRBV7-8|TRBJ2-5
CASSLWQGEGETQYF
>TRBV12-3/TRBV12-4|TRBJ1-5
CASISMRGTGVQHF
>TRBV25-1|TRBJ2-5
CASSGDRGGETQYF
>TRBV7-6|TRBJ2-3
CASSLHLSGGSTDTQYF
>TRBV2|TRBJ2-3
CASKRDWNSDTQYF
>TRBV12-3/TRBV12-4|TRBJ2-2
CASSSTIYDTGELFF
>TRBV6-5|TRBJ1-1
CASCPYLQFMNTEAFF
>TRBV6-1|TRBJ2-1
CASSLDGAAYNEQFF
>TRBV5-1|TRBJ2-2
CASSLARDSPSGELFF
>TRBV6-6|TRBJ2-3
CASRRDPPDTQYF
>TRBV6-1|TRBJ1-5
CASTGTGGWQPQHF
>TRBV6-2/TRBV6-3|TRBJ2-5
CATADGTGLITQETQYF
>TRBV6-5|TRBJ1-6
CASKLVYNSPLHF
>TRBV7-2|TRBJ1-2
CASSPGLGLYGYTF
>TRBV20-1|TRBJ1-3
CSASAQGRNTIYF
>TRBV7-9|TRBJ2-1
CASSLDQGSHNEQFF
>TRBV9|TRBJ1-6
CASSARGTVAPLHF
>TRBV10-3|TRBJ1-2
CAISEGQGNGYTF
>TRBV29-1|TRBJ2-3
CSVPQRGGPDTQYF
>TRBV12-3/TRBV12-4|TRBJ1-6
CASRTGDRGNSPLHF
>TRBV3-1|TRBJ1-2
CASSPTGPSYGYTF
>TRBV24-1|TRBJ1-1
CATSSKDTEAFF
>TRBV29-1|TRBJ1-2
CSVGEEYGYTF
>TRBV7-6|TRBJ2-1
CASSLAYNDGQFF
>TRBV7-6|TRBJ2-7
CASSLGASGVSEQYF
>TRBV5-1|TRBJ2-3
CASSLVAAGGTDTQYF
>TRBV20-1|TRBJ1-6
CSARPRRVSPLHF
>TRBV6-5|TRBJ1-6
CASSRRTGLSPLHF
>TRBV12-5|TRBJ2-5
CASGYSGETQYF
>TRBV9|TRBJ2-5
CASSVDIGGEETQYF
>TRBV6-1|TRBJ1-2
CASSGNRGNYGYTF
>TRBV14|TRBJ2-1
CASSNGLGLSNYEQFF
>TRBV6-1|TRBJ1-5
CASSEVQGVRQPQHF
>TRBV18|TRBJ1-1
CASSAGTEYTEAFF
>TRBV10-3|TRBJ1-2
CAISRGQGSGYTF
>TRBV5-6|TRBJ2-5
CASSPRTSEETQYF
>TRBV29-1|TRBJ2-5
CSVPEGQGQETQYF
>TRBV5-1|TRBJ2-5
CASSLVGGYQETQYF
>TRBV5-6|TRBJ2-1
CASSLEGQPYNEQFF
>TRBV7-8|TRBJ2-1
CASGSGGGEQFF